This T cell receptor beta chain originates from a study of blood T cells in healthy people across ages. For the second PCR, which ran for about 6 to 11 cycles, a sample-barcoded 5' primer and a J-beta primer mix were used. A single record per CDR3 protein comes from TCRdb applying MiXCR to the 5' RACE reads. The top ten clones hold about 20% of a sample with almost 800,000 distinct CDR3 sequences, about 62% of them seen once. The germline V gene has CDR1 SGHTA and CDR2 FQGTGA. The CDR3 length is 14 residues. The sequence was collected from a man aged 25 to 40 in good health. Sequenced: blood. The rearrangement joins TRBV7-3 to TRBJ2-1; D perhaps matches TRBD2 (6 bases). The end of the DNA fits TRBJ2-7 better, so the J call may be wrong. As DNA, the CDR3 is TGTGCCAGCAGCCAGACGGGAGCGTACAATGAGCAGTACTTC. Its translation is CASSQTGAYNEQYF.